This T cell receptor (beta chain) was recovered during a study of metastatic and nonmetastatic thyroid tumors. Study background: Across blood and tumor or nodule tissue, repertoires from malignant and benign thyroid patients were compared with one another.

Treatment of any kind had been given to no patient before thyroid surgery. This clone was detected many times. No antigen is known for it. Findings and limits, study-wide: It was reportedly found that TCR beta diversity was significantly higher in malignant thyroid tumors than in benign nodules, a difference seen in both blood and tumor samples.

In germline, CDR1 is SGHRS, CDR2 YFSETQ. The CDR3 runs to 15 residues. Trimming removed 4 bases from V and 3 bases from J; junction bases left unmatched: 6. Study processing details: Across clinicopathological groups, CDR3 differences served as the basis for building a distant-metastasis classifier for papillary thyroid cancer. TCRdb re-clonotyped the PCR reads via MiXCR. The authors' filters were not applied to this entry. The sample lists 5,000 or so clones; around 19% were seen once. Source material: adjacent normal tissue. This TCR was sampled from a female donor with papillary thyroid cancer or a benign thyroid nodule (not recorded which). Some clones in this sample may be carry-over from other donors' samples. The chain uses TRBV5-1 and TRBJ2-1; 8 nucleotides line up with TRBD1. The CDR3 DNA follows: TGCGCCAGCAGCATCGACAGGGGTGTCTACAATGAGCAGTTCTTC. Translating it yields CASSIDRGVYNEQFF.